This T cell receptor beta chain was found in a study of blood T cell repertoires in COVID-19. This table comes from immunoSEQ multiplex PCR, and its TCRdb copy is limited to in-frame clones, with some not included. The data contain 200,000 to 250,000 clones, under 90% of them seen just once; the ten biggest clones take up about 2%. Trimming stripped 6 bases from V and 8 bases from J, with 22 bases between. The V gene's germline CDR1 is MNHEY and CDR2 SVGAGI. The length of the CDR3 is 15 residues. This chain joins TRBV6-5 and TRBJ1-2; D is ambiguous. The clonotype originates from a man aged 55 to 70 who had recovered from COVID-19. The sequenced sample consisted of PBMCs or T cells enriched from blood (not recorded which). CDR3 sequence reads: CASSSPGGLMGGYTF. CDR3 DNA: TGTGCCAGCAGCTCGCCCGGAGGCCTGATGGGGGGCTACACCTTC.